This TCR beta chain is drawn from a study of blood T cell repertoires in COVID-19. Study context: COVID-19 samples from acute and convalescent phases originated in the United States, Italy and Spain.

Looked up from germline, CDR1 is SGHTA and CDR2 is FQGNSA. CDR3 length: 15 amino acids. Between the trimmed V and J ends, which lost 3 bases and 2 bases, there was a span of 12 bases. TCRdb's copy holds only in-frame clones and misses some; the assay was immunoSEQ multiplex PCR. This sample has about 74,000 clones, with 88% found just once. The source of this sequence is a woman at least 80 years old with active or convalescent COVID-19. The source material was peripheral blood. The chain couples TRBV7-2 to TRBJ2-3; a weak D match, TRBD1 (5 bases). The CDR3 DNA is TGTGCCAGCAGCTTGGCTTGGGGCCCCACAGATACGCAGTATTTT. It yields the protein CASSLAWGPTDTQYF.